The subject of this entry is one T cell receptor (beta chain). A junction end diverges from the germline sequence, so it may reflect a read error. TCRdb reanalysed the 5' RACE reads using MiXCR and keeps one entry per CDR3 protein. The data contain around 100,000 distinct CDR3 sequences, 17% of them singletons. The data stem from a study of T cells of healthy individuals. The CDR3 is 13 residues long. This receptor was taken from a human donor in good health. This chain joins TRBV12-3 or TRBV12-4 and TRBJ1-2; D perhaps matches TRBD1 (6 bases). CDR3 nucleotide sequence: TGTGCCAGCAGTCTACAGGGAGTAGTTGGCTACAACTTC. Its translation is CASSLQGVVGYNF.